These 26 T cell receptor beta chains originate from one sample sequenced in a study of CD8+ T cells in alopecia areata. Following RNA extraction, reverse transcription yielded cDNA that acted as the sequencing template. Sequencing was performed with immunoSEQ multiplex PCR; in TCRdb, only in-frame clones are kept and a portion is missing. The table has roughly 190,000 clones, 45% to 75% seen once. As for treatment: oral pan-JAK inhibitor, 5-10 mg twice daily. The sample here was CD4+ T cells sorted from blood, taken at week 4, from a patient treated with tofacitinib. The origin of the receptors is a human donor with alopecia areata.

CDR3 sequence reads: CSVEGVRRRAEAFF. The CDR3 DNA is TGCAGCGTTGAGGGGGTCCGTCGCAGGGCTGAAGCTTTCTTT. The chain uses TRBV29-1 and TRBJ1-1, with a tentative D call TRBD1 (5 bases). CDR1 and CDR2 (germline): SQVTM, ANQGSEA. The V gene lost 3 bases and the J gene lost 6 bases, with 17 bases spanning the gap. The length of the CDR3 is 14 residues.

This clone turned up a few times. This chain links TRBV5-1 with TRBJ2-7; a weak D match, TRBD1 (6 bases). Trimming took 4 bases from V and 0 from J, leaving 8 bases between them. CDR1 is SGHRS, CDR2 YFSETQ, per germline. The CDR3 has 13 amino acids. The CDR3 is CASSQDSSYEQYF. The DNA for the CDR3 is TGCGCCAGCAGCCAGGACAGCTCCTACGAGCAGTACTTC.

The chain couples TRBV5-4 to TRBJ2-3; tentative D call: TRBD2 (7 bases). V gave up 3 bases and J gave up 9 bases, with 20 bases separating them. The CDR3 length is 15 residues. Germline values: CDR1 SGHNT, CDR2 YYREEE (reference sequence). The CDR3 nucleotides read TGTGCCAGCAGCTACCGACTAGGGGGGGGAGAGACGCAGTATTTT. Translated, it gives CASSYRLGGGETQYF.

This clone was detected only once. The J gene is TRBJ2-1, the V gene TRBV7-9, with 10 bases lining up with TRBD2. V shed 6 bases, J shed 6 bases, and the junction held 17 bases outside the gene matches. In germline, CDR1 is SEHNR, CDR2 FQNEAQ (reference sequence). The CDR3 is 18 amino acids. In DNA, the CDR3 is TGTGCCAGCAGTTCACTTCCGGGGTTGGCTAGCGGGAGCAATGAGCAGTTCTTC. Translating it yields CASSSLPGLASGSNEQFF.

This chain joins TRBV30 and TRBJ2-1; the D gene is possibly TRBD1 (6 bases). Per germline, CDR1 GTSNPN and CDR2 SVGIG (reference sequence). The V and J ends lost 3 bases and 4 bases respectively, with 10 bases between them. The CDR3 runs 13 residues. Written as DNA, the CDR3 is TGTGCCTGGAGGACAGGCACTTACAATGAGCAGTTCTTC. Protein: CAWRTGTYNEQFF.

The chain uses TRBV29-1 and TRBJ1-3; 9 nucleotides match TRBD1. Per the germline V gene, CDR1 is SQVTM and CDR2 is ANQGSEA. This CDR3 has 15 amino acids. V shed 4 bases and J 1 base; nucleotides not matched to a gene: 5. The CDR3 DNA reads as TGCAGCGTTGCCGTGGGACAGGGTTCTGGAAACACCATATATTTT. This codes for CSVAVGQGSGNTIYF.

This chain links TRBV5-5 with TRBJ1-2; no clear D gene. The CDR3 loop spans 16 amino acids. The germline CDR1 and CDR2 sequences are SGHKS and YYEKEE (reference sequence). Trimming pared 2 bases from V and 3 bases from J, leaving 17 bases between. The CDR3 region is CASSFFSDQVDYGYTF. Here the CDR3 DNA reads TGTGCCAGCAGCTTTTTTTCGGACCAGGTGGACTATGGCTACACCTTC.

The chain joins TRBV30 to TRBJ2-7; 8 bases match TRBD1. V dropped 8 bases and J dropped 2; count of bases not matched to a gene: 11. The germline CDR1 and CDR2 sequences are GTSNPN and SVGIG (reference sequence). The CDR3 runs 14 residues. CDR3 loop: CAGTAQGAAYEQYF. For the CDR3, the DNA is TGTGCCGGGACGGCGCAGGGGGCAGCCTACGAGCAGTACTTC.

The CDR3, as DNA: TGTGCCTCCCGTCGCGGGGACACTGAAGCTTTCTTT. Its protein is CASRRGDTEAFF. The chain joins TRBV30 to TRBJ1-1; D not certain. This CDR3 comprises 12 residues. Trimming removed 7 bases from V and 3 bases from J, with 12 bases in between. CDR1 and CDR2 from the germline V gene are GTSNPN and SVGIG (reference sequence).

The chain employs TRBV5-1 and TRBJ2-5; D may be TRBD2 (6 bases). Germline CDR1 and CDR2: SGHRS and YFSETQ. The CDR3 spans 14 residues. The V gene lost 0 bases and the J gene lost 5 bases, with 11 bases spanning the gap. For the CDR3, the DNA is TGCGCCAGCAGCTTGGAGGGCGGGAAGGAGACCCAGTACTTC. This sequence encodes CASSLEGGKETQYF.

This clone was counted a few times. The V call is TRBV6-1, the J call TRBJ2-7; 7 bases agree with TRBD1. The CDR3 has 15 amino acids. Looked up from germline, CDR1 is MNHNS and CDR2 is SASEGT. J lost 4 bases, V lost 4 bases, and 10 bases had no gene match. The CDR3 here is CASSVQTGPTYEQYF. CDR3 nucleotides: TGTGCCAGCAGTGTACAGACAGGGCCGACTTACGAGCAGTACTTC.

In nucleotides, the CDR3 is TGTGCCAGCAGCCGCGGGAGCTCCTACGAGCAGTACTTC. This sequence encodes CASSRGSSYEQYF. The genes are TRBV6-5 and TRBJ2-7, with 7 nucleotides matching TRBD2. Germline-derived CDR1 and CDR2 are MNHEY and SVGAGI. With 6 bases clipped from V and 0 bases from J, the junction kept 2 bases outside the gene matches. CDR3 length: 13 residues.

This chain links TRBV29-1 with TRBJ2-3; tentatively, D is TRBD2 (5 bases). The CDR3 is 12 amino acids. The germline CDR1 and CDR2 sequences are SQVTM and ANQGSEA. V lost 6 bases, J lost 6 bases, and 13 bases lay in between. Written as DNA, the CDR3 is TGCAGCGTGTCGGAGGACGGGGATACGCAGTATTTT. Protein sequence: CSVSEDGDTQYF.

This chain joins TRBV9 and TRBJ1-2, with 9 nucleotides matching TRBD1. Trimming removed 0 bases from V and 4 bases from J; junction bases left unmatched: 1. This CDR3 is built from 14 residues. Germline loops: CDR1 SGDLS, CDR2 YYNGEE. CDR3 DNA: TGTGCCAGCAGCGTAGACAGGGGGCCCTATGGCTACACCTTC. It encodes CASSVDRGPYGYTF.

This chain connects TRBV29-1 to TRBJ1-1; D perhaps matches TRBD1 (5 bases). V was trimmed by 4 bases and J by 1 base, leaving 13 bases between them. CDR3 length: 14 amino acids. Germline V gene data show CDR1 as SQVTM and CDR2 as ANQGSEA. This chain's CDR3 is CSVGRQGRNTEAFF. The CDR3 coding sequence is TGCAGCGTTGGCCGTCAGGGCCGGAACACTGAAGCTTTCTTT.

The J gene is TRBJ2-3, the V gene TRBV2, with a tentative D call TRBD1 (5 bases). The CDR3 has 16 residues. V dropped 6 bases and J dropped 3 bases, with 19 bases sitting between them. Germline values: CDR1 SNHLY, CDR2 FYNNEI. CDR3 nucleotides: TGTGCCAGCAGAGAAAGGACAACCCTCCCTACAGATACGCAGTATTTT. This gives the protein CASRERTTLPTDTQYF.

CDR3 region: CASRETGDATRETQYF. Written as DNA, the CDR3 is TGTGCCAGCAGAGAAACAGGGGACGCGACGAGGGAGACCCAGTACTTC. V is TRBV9 and J is TRBJ2-5; 7 bases fit TRBD1. Germline assignment: CDR1 SGDLS and CDR2 YYNGEE. V shed 5 bases, J shed 5 bases, and the junction held 15 bases outside the gene matches. The CDR3 totals 16 residues.

This sequence joins TRBV29-1 and TRBJ2-7; weak D call: TRBD2 (5 bases). This CDR3 comprises 10 residues. The germline V gene has CDR1 SQVTM and CDR2 ANQGSEA. DNA for the CDR3: TGCAGGCCACCTTCGGGGGAGCAGTACTTC. Protein sequence: CRPPSGEQYF.

CDR3 nucleotide sequence: TGTGCCAGCAGGGGACTAGCGGGAGACACCGGGGAGCTGTTTTTT. This encodes CASRGLAGDTGELFF. The J gene is TRBJ2-2, the V gene TRBV6-5, with TRBD2 matching over 14 bases. The CDR3 covers 15 residues. The ends lost 6 bases at V and 3 bases at J; junction bases unmatched: 0. CDR1 is MNHEY, CDR2 SVGAGI, per germline.

This chain links TRBV6-1 with TRBJ1-5, with a possible D match to TRBD1 (6 bases). Trimming took 1 base from V and 7 from J, leaving 14 bases between them. The CDR3 contains 15 residues. Looked up from germline, CDR1 is MNHNS and CDR2 is SASEGT. The chain's CDR3 is CASSEGGQGRQPQHF. CDR3 bases: TGTGCCAGCAGTGAAGGGGGGCAGGGCAGACAGCCCCAGCATTTT.

This clone turned up a few times. The V call is TRBV29-1, the J call TRBJ2-5; no reliable D call. Trimming removed 6 bases from V and 2 bases from J, with 7 bases in between. This CDR3 is built from 11 residues. CDR1 is SQVTM and CDR2 is ANQGSEA in the germline V gene. This chain's CDR3 is CSVATQETQYF. The CDR3 coding sequence is TGCAGCGTAGCGACACAAGAGACCCAGTACTTC.

This sequence joins TRBV7-9 and TRBJ1-5, with no clear D. This CDR3 spans 13 amino acids. Germline V gene lookup returns CDR1 SEHNR and CDR2 FQNEAQ (reference sequence). V lost 2 bases to trimming and J lost 0 bases, with 2 bases between them. The CDR3 DNA is TGTGCCAGCAGCTTAAGTAGCAATCAGCCCCAGCATTTT. Translation: CASSLSSNQPQHF.

The chain recombines TRBV30 with TRBJ1-5; D ambiguous. The V and J ends lost 3 bases and 4 bases respectively, with 16 bases between them. In germline, CDR1 is GTSNPN, CDR2 SVGIG (reference sequence). CDR3 size: 15 residues. The CDR3 sequence: CAWSLPGQANQPQHF. CDR3 bases: TGTGCCTGGAGCCTCCCCGGGCAGGCGAATCAGCCCCAGCATTTT. The full variable domain, in which reference TRBV30 and TRBJ1-5 provide the parts outside the CDR3, is SQTIHQWPATLVQPVGSPLSLECTVEGTSNPNLYWYRQAAGRGLQLLFYSVGIGQISSEVPQNLSASRPQDRQFILSSKKLLLSDSGFYLCAWSLPGQANQPQHFGDGTRLSIL.

V and J are TRBV19 and TRBJ1-2, with 7 bases fitting TRBD1. Trimming cost V 6 bases and J 8 bases; bases outside gene matches: 12. Germline loops: CDR1 LNHDA, CDR2 SQIVND (reference sequence). CDR3 length: 14 residues. CDR3 coding DNA: TGTGCCAGTAGCTACCGACAGGGCTCTGGAGGCTACACCTTC. This encodes CASSYRQGSGGYTF.

The rearrangement links TRBV14 to TRBJ1-2, with 11 bases fitting TRBD1. The CDR3 runs to 13 residues. Per germline, CDR1 SGHDN and CDR2 FVKESK. Trimming cost V 4 bases and J 8 bases; bases outside gene matches: 3. The CDR3, as DNA: TGTGCCAGCAGCCCCCGGACAGGGGGCGGCTACACCTTC. Translating it yields CASSPRTGGGYTF.

The V and J genes are TRBV5-1 and TRBJ2-1; 7 nucleotides agree with TRBD2. Germline CDR1 SGHRS, CDR2 YFSETQ. V lost 4 bases and J lost 15; bases outside the gene matches: 13. This CDR3 comprises 13 residues. CDR3 nucleotide sequence: TGCGCCAGCAGCGGCCTGGGCGCGGGAGCTCCGTTCTTC. Protein product: CASSGLGAGAPFF.